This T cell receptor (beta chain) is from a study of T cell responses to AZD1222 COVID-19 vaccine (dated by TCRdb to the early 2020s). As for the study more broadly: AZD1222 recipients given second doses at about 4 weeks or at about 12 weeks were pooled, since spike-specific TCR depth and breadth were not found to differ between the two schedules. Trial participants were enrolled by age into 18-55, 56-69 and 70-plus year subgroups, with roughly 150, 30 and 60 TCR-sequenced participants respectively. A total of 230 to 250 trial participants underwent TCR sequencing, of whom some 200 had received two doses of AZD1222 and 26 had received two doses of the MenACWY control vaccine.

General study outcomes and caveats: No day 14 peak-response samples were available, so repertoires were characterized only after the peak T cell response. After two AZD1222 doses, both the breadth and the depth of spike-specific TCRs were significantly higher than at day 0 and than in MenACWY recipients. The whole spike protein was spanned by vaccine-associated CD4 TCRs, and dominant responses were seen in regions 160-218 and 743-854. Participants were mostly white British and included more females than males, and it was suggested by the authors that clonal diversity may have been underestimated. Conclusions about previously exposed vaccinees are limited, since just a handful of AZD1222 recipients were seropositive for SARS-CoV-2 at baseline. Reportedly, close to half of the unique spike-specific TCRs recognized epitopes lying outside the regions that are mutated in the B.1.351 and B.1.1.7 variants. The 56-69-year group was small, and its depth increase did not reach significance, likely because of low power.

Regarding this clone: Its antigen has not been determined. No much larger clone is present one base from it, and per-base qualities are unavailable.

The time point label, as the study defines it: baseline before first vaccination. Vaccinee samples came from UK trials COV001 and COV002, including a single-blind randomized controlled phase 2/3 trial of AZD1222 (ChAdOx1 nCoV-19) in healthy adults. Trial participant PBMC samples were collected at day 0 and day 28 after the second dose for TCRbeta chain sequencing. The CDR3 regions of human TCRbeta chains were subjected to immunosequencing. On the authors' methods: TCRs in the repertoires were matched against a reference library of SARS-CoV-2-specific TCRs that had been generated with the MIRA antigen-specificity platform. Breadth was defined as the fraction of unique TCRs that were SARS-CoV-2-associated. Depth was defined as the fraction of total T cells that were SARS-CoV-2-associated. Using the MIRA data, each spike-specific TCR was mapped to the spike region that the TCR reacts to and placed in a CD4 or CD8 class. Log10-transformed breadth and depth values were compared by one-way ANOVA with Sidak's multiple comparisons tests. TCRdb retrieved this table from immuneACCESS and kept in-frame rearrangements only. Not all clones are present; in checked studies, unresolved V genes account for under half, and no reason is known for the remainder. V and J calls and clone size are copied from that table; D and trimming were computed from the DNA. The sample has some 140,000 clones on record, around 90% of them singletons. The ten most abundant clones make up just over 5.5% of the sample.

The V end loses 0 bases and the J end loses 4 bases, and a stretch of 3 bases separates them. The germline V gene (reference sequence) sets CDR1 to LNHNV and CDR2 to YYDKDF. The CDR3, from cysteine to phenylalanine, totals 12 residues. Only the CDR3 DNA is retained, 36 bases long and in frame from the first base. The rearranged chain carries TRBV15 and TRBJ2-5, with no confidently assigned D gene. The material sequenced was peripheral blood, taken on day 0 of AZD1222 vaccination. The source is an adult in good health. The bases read TGTGCCACCAGCAGAGAGAGAGAGACCCAGTACTTC. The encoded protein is CATSRERETQYF. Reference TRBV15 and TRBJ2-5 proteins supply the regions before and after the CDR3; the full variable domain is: DAMVIQNPRYQVTQFGKPVTLSCSQTLNHNVMYWYQQKSSQAPKLLFHYYDKDFNNEADTPDNFQSRRPNTSFCFLDIRSPGLGDTAMYLCATSRERETQYFGPGTRLLVL.